The 31 T cell receptor beta chains reported below all come from one sample, sequenced in a study of cytomegalovirus exposure and HLA in healthy donors. PCR was performed using 60 Vbeta and 13 Jbeta primers. Some clones are missing from TCRdb's copy, which holds only in-frame ones; the method was immunoSEQ multiplex PCR. The data show approximately 100,000 clones, around 84% seen once. Material: PBMCs. These receptors all come from a man aged 40-55 years in good health and CMV-seropositive.

The chain employs TRBV29-1 and TRBJ2-3; a possible D gene is TRBD1 (6 bases). CDR1 and CDR2 (germline): SQVTM, ANQGSEA. The CDR3 length is 14 residues. V gave up 7 bases and J gave up 1 base, with 15 bases separating them. CDR3 in DNA: TGCAGCGGCGGAAGGGGGAGTGGCACAGATACGCAGTATTTT. Its translation: CSGGRGSGTDTQYF.

The V gene is TRBV12-5, the J gene TRBJ1-5, with no clear D. Between the trimmed V and J ends, which lost 3 bases and 0 bases, there was a span of 21 bases. The CDR3 consists of 19 residues. CDR1 is LGHNT, CDR2 FRNRAP, per germline. This chain's CDR3 is CASGFHLGRTEDSNQPQHF. CDR3 bases: TGTGCTAGTGGTTTCCATCTAGGCAGAACGGAGGATAGCAATCAGCCCCAGCATTTT.

The chain combines TRBV7-9 with TRBJ2-2; possible D gene TRBD1, 6 bases. CDR1 SEHNR and CDR2 FQNEAQ come from the germline V gene (reference sequence). The V and J ends lost 5 bases and 4 bases respectively, with 20 bases between them. The CDR3 has 17 residues. The CDR3 protein is CASSAQQGIGSTGELFF. CDR3 in DNA: TGTGCCAGCAGCGCACAACAGGGTATAGGTTCCACCGGGGAGCTGTTTTTT. Filled out from reference TRBV7-9 and TRBJ2-2, the complete variable domain reads DTGVSQNPRHKITKRGQNVTFRCDPISEHNRLYWYRQTLGQGPEFLTYFQNEAQLEKSRLLSDRFSAERPKGSFSTLEIQRTEQGDSAMYLCASSAQQGIGSTGELFFGEGSRLTVL.

V is TRBV29-1 and J is TRBJ1-6, with TRBD1 matching 10 bases. The CDR3 covers 13 residues. Germline CDR1 is SQVTM and CDR2 is ANQGSEA. V lost 7 bases, J lost 8 bases, and 5 bases stayed unmatched. The CDR3 DNA follows: TGCAGCGCGCGAGGGACAGGGGATTCACCCCTCCACTTT. Translated: CSARGTGDSPLHF.

In regard to this clone: Germline is not matched at one junction end, which may reflect a read error. The rearrangement uses TRBV7-9 and TRBJ2-7, with unresolved D. This CDR3 has 12 amino acids. Germline V gene data show CDR1 as SEHNR and CDR2 as FQNEAQ (reference sequence). The CDR3 spells CSSSSTGYEQYF. CDR3 nucleotide sequence: TGTTCCAGCAGCTCGACTGGTTACGAGCAGTACTTC.

The gene calls are TRBV5-1 and TRBJ2-2; 9 nucleotides line up with TRBD2. CDR1 is SGHRS and CDR2 is YFSETQ in the germline V gene. V lost 4 bases, J lost 6 bases, and 10 bases stayed unmatched. This CDR3 has 16 residues. The CDR3 DNA follows: TGCGCCAGCAGCGACGAATTAGCGGGAGTGGCCGGGGAGCTGTTTTTT. Amino acids: CASSDELAGVAGELFF.

The chain is built from TRBV10-3 and TRBJ2-3, with 7 positions matching TRBD2. Trimming at V came to 6 bases and at J to 0 bases, leaving 3 bases not matched to a gene. CDR1 and CDR2 from the germline V gene are ENHRY and SYGVKD. There are 14 residues in the CDR3. The CDR3 is CAISRDYSTDTQYF. In DNA, the CDR3 is TGTGCCATCAGCAGGGACTATAGCACAGATACGCAGTATTTT.

The rearrangement links TRBV27 to TRBJ1-1; D unresolved. This CDR3 is built from 15 residues. Germline V gene sequence: CDR1 MNHEY, CDR2 SMNVEV (reference sequence). Trimming pared 0 bases from V and 0 bases from J, leaving 8 bases between. Written as DNA, the CDR3 is TGTGCCAGCAGTTTATCGGCGGGAGTGAACACTGAAGCTTTCTTT. Translation gives CASSLSAGVNTEAFF.

This clone came up once. The chain carries TRBV21-1 and TRBJ1-4; the D segment call TRBD1 is taken from the table without a DNA check. TRBV21-1 is an annotated pseudogene. This CDR3 spans 13 amino acids. The CDR3 spells CARFSATNEKLFF. For the CDR3, the DNA is TGTGCCCGCTTCAGTGCAACTAATGAAAAACTGTTTTTT.

The V gene is TRBV7-9, the J gene TRBJ2-3; 11 nucleotides align to TRBD1. The CDR3 consists of 15 residues. Trimming removed 3 bases from V and 2 bases from J; junction bases left unmatched: 1. Germline CDR1 SEHNR, CDR2 FQNEAQ (reference sequence). CDR3 DNA sequence: TGTGCCAGCAGCTTGGGACAGGGGGACACAGATACGCAGTATTTT. Its translation: CASSLGQGDTDTQYF.

The genes are TRBV19 and TRBJ1-2, with D unresolved. The CDR3 extends over 14 amino acids. The ends were cut back, 3 bases at V and 4 bases at J, with 12 bases in the middle. In germline, CDR1 is LNHDA, CDR2 SQIVND (reference sequence). CDR3 nucleotide sequence: TGTGCCAGTAGTATCTCTCGGCGGCCCTATGGCTACACCTTC. Its translation: CASSISRRPYGYTF.

The chain couples TRBV5-1 to TRBJ1-4; 9 nucleotides align to TRBD1. The ends lost 4 bases at V and 11 bases at J; junction bases unmatched: 12. The CDR3 has 15 amino acids. CDR1 and CDR2 from the germline V gene are SGHRS and YFSETQ. The CDR3 DNA follows: TGCGCCAGCAGCATAGGGACAGGGTCCCCCCGGAAACTGTTTTTT. Translated, it gives CASSIGTGSPRKLFF.

This chain uses TRBV7-8 with TRBJ1-3; 7 bases line up with TRBD1. The CDR3 covers 14 residues. V trimming: 3 bases; J trimming: 6 bases; junction bases outside the gene matches: 5. CDR1 and CDR2 from the germline V gene are SGHVS and FQNEAQ. The DNA for the CDR3 is TGTGCCAGCAGCTTGACAGGGTCGGCAAACACCATATATTTT. This sequence encodes CASSLTGSANTIYF.

Here the CDR3 reads CAIGGQGLTEAFF. DNA of the CDR3: TGTGCCATCGGGGGACAGGGACTTACTGAAGCTTTCTTT. V and J are TRBV10-3 and TRBJ1-1, with 9 bases identical to TRBD1. This CDR3 contains 13 residues. With 8 bases clipped from V and 5 bases from J, the junction kept 6 bases outside the gene matches. Germline lookup yields CDR1 ENHRY and CDR2 SYGVKD.

V gene TRBV28 combines with J gene TRBJ2-1; D is perhaps TRBD2 (5 bases). V was trimmed by 5 bases and J by 0 bases, leaving 20 bases between them. This CDR3 spans 18 amino acids. The germline gives CDR1 MDHEN, CDR2 SYDVKM. Here the CDR3 DNA reads TGTGCCAGCAGTCCCTACAGCTTAGCGCTAAGCTCCTACAATGAGCAGTTCTTC. This encodes CASSPYSLALSSYNEQFF.

The chain combines TRBV6-1 with TRBJ1-2; 9 bases map to TRBD1. Germline V CDR1 and CDR2: MNHNS, SASEGT. The CDR3 length is 15 residues. Trimming cost V 6 bases and J 3 bases; bases outside gene matches: 8. Here the CDR3 DNA reads TGTGCCAGCAGACCCGGGACAGGGTGGGACTATGGCTACACCTTC. This codes for CASRPGTGWDYGYTF.

The CDR3 here is CASSLPLRATSTDTQYF. CDR3 nucleotide sequence: TGTGCCAGCAGTTTACCCCTGCGGGCAACTAGCACAGATACGCAGTATTTT. The J gene is TRBJ2-3, the V gene TRBV28, with D tentatively TRBD2 (5 bases). Trimming left V 2 bases short and J 0 bases short, with 15 bases between. The V gene's germline CDR1 is MDHEN and CDR2 SYDVKM. The CDR3 sequence is 17 residues long.

The V call is TRBV6-4, the J call TRBJ2-3, with 9 bases identical to TRBD2. Trimming cost V 11 bases and J 4 bases; bases outside gene matches: 13. Germline V gene sequence: CDR1 MRHNA, CDR2 SNTAGT. CDR3 length equals 15 residues. The CDR3 loop is CAQTASGGPSDTQYF. CDR3 nucleotide sequence: TGTGCCCAAACTGCCAGCGGGGGGCCATCAGATACGCAGTATTTT.

The V call is TRBV28, the J call TRBJ1-1, with 7 nucleotides matching TRBD1. The V and J ends lost 6 bases and 5 bases, in that order; junction bases with no gene match: 12. Germline assignment: CDR1 MDHEN and CDR2 SYDVKM. CDR3 length: 15 amino acids. CDR3 DNA sequence: TGTGCCAGCAGACTCGGGACAGTTGGTGCTACTGAAGCTTTCTTT. Amino acids: CASRLGTVGATEAFF. The full variable domain, completed using reference TRBV28 and TRBJ1-1, is DVKVTQSSRYLVKRTGEKVFLECVQDMDHENMFWYRQDPGLGLRLIYFSYDVKMKEKGDIPEGYSVSREKKERFSLILESASTNQTSMYLCASRLGTVGATEAFFGQGTRLTVV.

This clone was seen only a few times. The rearrangement joins TRBV10-2 to TRBJ2-7, with a weak D call TRBD1 (6 bases). Germline V gene data show CDR1 as WSHSY and CDR2 as SAAADI. V lost 6 bases to trimming and J lost 7 bases, with 34 bases between them. This CDR3 has 19 amino acids. In nucleotides, the CDR3 is TGCGCCAGCAGACGACCGAGAGAAAAAACAGGGTGTCAGTCGGGTGAGCAGTACTTC. Protein: CASRRPREKTGCQSGEQYF.

This rearrangement joins TRBV5-1 to TRBJ2-7; 7 nucleotides line up with TRBD1. Germline values: CDR1 SGHRS, CDR2 YFSETQ. The length of the CDR3 is 15 residues. V dropped 1 base and J dropped 4; count of bases not matched to a gene: 8. The chain's CDR3 is CASSLPRQGLYEQYF. The CDR3 DNA reads as TGCGCCAGCAGCTTGCCACGACAGGGCTTATACGAGCAGTACTTC.

The count of this clone is one. The V gene is TRBV13, the J gene TRBJ2-5, with a weak D call TRBD1 (6 bases). V was pared by 7 bases and J by 5 bases, with 17 bases between. Germline CDR1 and CDR2: PRHDT and FYEKMQ (reference sequence). The CDR3 length is 14 residues. CDR3 amino acids: CASTPGQKTETQYF. In DNA form, the CDR3 reads TGTGCCAGCACCCCCGGACAGAAAACGGAGACCCAGTACTTC.

The chain carries TRBV6-4 and TRBJ2-1; TRBD1 might be the D (6 bases). V was cut by 5 bases and J by 5 bases, with 19 bases left in between. CDR1 MRHNA and CDR2 SNTAGT come from the germline V gene. This CDR3 region has 16 residues. The CDR3 reads CASSTKGDGTDNEQFF. The CDR3 DNA reads as TGTGCCAGCAGTACCAAGGGGGATGGGACGGACAATGAGCAGTTCTTC.

V gene TRBV29-1 combines with J gene TRBJ2-7; 10 nucleotides match TRBD2. Germline values: CDR1 SQVTM, CDR2 ANQGSEA. The CDR3 runs to 13 residues. Trimming took 4 bases from V and 3 from J; bases not matched to a gene: 3. The CDR3 bases are TGCAGCGTTGTGCCTAGCGGGAGCTACGAGCAGTACTTC. Translation: CSVVPSGSYEQYF.

The V gene is TRBV7-8, the J gene TRBJ1-1, with a weak D call TRBD1 (6 bases). The germline gives CDR1 SGHVS, CDR2 FQNEAQ. The CDR3 spans 15 residues. Trimming cost V 3 bases and J 0 bases, with 11 bases left between them. The CDR3: CASSFNGQLNTEAFF. The CDR3 coding sequence is TGTGCCAGCAGCTTTAATGGACAGTTGAACACTGAAGCTTTCTTT.

This chain links TRBV9 with TRBJ2-5, with a weak D call TRBD2 (7 bases). The V gene lost 0 bases and the J gene lost 5 bases, with 17 bases spanning the gap. CDR1 is SGDLS, CDR2 YYNGEE, per germline. The CDR3 totals 16 residues. The CDR3: CASSVAEGGSWETQYF. CDR3 sequence (DNA): TGTGCCAGCAGCGTAGCTGAGGGGGGGTCGTGGGAGACCCAGTACTTC.

The chain employs TRBV9 and TRBJ2-3; the D gene is possibly TRBD2 (5 bases). The V gene's germline CDR1 is SGDLS and CDR2 YYNGEE. Trimming pared 0 bases from V and 0 bases from J, leaving 14 bases between. CDR3 size: 17 residues. The CDR3 nucleotides are TGTGCCAGCAGCGTAGAGGGAGCGGTGACTAGCACAGATACGCAGTATTTT. It specifies CASSVEGAVTSTDTQYF.

The chain joins TRBV6-1 to TRBJ1-6, with 8 nucleotides matching TRBD1. Germline-derived CDR1 and CDR2 are MNHNS and SASEGT. The length of the CDR3 is 14 residues. Losses at the gene ends were 7 bases for V and 10 bases for J; bases not matched to a gene: 9. The DNA of the CDR3 is TGTGCCAGCAAGCAGGGGGCGGAAGGATCACCCCTCCACTTT. This gives the protein CASKQGAEGSPLHF.

This chain uses TRBV5-1 with TRBJ2-7; 9 nucleotides align to TRBD2. The germline V gene has CDR1 SGHRS and CDR2 YFSETQ. V lost 2 bases, J lost 0 bases, and 9 bases stayed unmatched. The CDR3 sequence is 17 residues long. CDR3 residues: CASSLTKSGGHSYEQYF. CDR3 bases: TGCGCCAGCAGCTTAACGAAGAGCGGGGGGCACTCCTACGAGCAGTACTTC.

The rearrangement joins TRBV28 to TRBJ1-1; possibly TRBD1 for D (5 bases). Per the germline V gene, CDR1 is MDHEN and CDR2 is SYDVKM. The CDR3 sequence is 12 residues long. Trimming took 3 bases from V and 6 from J, leaving 8 bases between them. CDR3: CASSFVGPEAFF. The CDR3 nucleotides are TGTGCCAGCAGTTTTGTGGGGCCTGAAGCTTTCTTT.

The chain is built from TRBV18 and TRBJ2-7; TRBD2 agrees at 11 bases. V shed 2 bases, J shed 3 bases, and the junction held 6 bases outside the gene matches. The CDR3 runs 16 residues. Germline V lookup: CDR1 KGHSH, CDR2 LQKENI. The DNA for the CDR3 is TGTGCCAGCTCACCAATTTTTACTAGCGGGAGCTACGAGCAGTACTTC. This sequence encodes CASSPIFTSGSYEQYF.